This TCR beta chain is drawn from a study of shared clonotypes between healthy human individuals. Study-wide background: Per donor, three plates held CD4 naive cells, three held CD4 memory, two held CD8 naive and one held CD8 memory.

A deep-level run was used for the assay. TCRdb's copy holds only in-frame clones and misses some; the assay was immunoSEQ multiplex PCR. The sample includes some 2,100,000 clones, just over 90% of them seen just once. As for this clone: No antigen is known for it.

Germline-derived CDR1 and CDR2 are SQVTM and ANQGSEA. The CDR3 totals 13 residues. V was pared by 7 bases and J by 5 bases, with 17 bases between. Study results and limitations: Clonotype sharing among the donors was expected to vary with sequencing depth. The authors sampled blood alone, and tissue repertoires likely differ.

Only CD45RO-negative cells positively selected for CCR7 counted as naive CD8 cells, so terminally differentiated effector memory CD45RA+ cells were excluded. The TCR comes from a man aged 18 to 30 in good health. Some clones in this sample may be carry-over from other donors' samples. Sequenced sample: naive CD8+ T cells from PBMCs. This chain uses TRBV29-1 with TRBJ2-5, with TRBD2 as a possible D gene (6 bases). CDR3 nucleotides: TGCAGCGGGGAGGTAGGGACTCAGGAGACCCAGTACTTC. Amino acids: CSGEVGTQETQYF.